Listed below are T cell receptor beta chains from one sample, sequenced in a study of shared clonotypes between healthy human individuals. Profiled with immunoSEQ multiplex PCR; TCRdb holds only in-frame clones, not every one. The table lists 2,500,000 or so clones, under 95% of them singletons. Specimen: naive CD4+ T cells from PBMCs. These receptors came from a man between 18 and 35 years old in good health. Some clones in this sample may be carry-over from other donors' samples. Each CDR3 is given with its conserved first and last residue. D genes are given only for firm matches. Clone size is given for some rows only: seen once, a few or many times, or a class if the clone is expanded.

TRBV11-2	16	TRBD2	NA	TRBJ2-2	CASTRRASGVFGELFF	TGTGCCAGCACCCGGAGGGCTAGCGGAGTCTTCGGGGAGCTGTTTTTT
TRBV5-1	16	NA	NA	TRBJ2-2	CASSPPLEANTGELFF	TGCGCCAGCAGTCCCCCCTTGGAGGCGAACACCGGGGAGCTGTTTTTT
TRBV6-6	14	NA	NA	TRBJ2-5	CASSYRGQGETQYF	TGTGCCAGCAGTTATCGTGGCCAGGGCGAGACCCAGTACTTC
TRBV28	15	NA	NA	TRBJ2-3	CASSRLGSSTDTQYF	TGTGCCAGCAGCCGACTAGGGTCTAGCACAGATACGCAGTATTTT
TRBV7-2	15	NA	NA	TRBJ2-2	CASSPLSQGTGELFF	TGTGCCAGCAGCCCCCTCTCCCAGGGGACCGGGGAGCTGTTTTTT
TRBV19	15	NA	NA	TRBJ1-3	CASSIRGSSGNTIYF	TGTGCCAGTAGTATAAGGGGGAGCTCTGGAAACACCATATATTTT
TRBV28	15	TRBD1	NA	TRBJ1-1	CASSGPWTGGGRAFF	TGTGCCAGCAGTGGCCCCTGGACAGGGGGGGGAAGAGCTTTCTTT
TRBV11-2	16	TRBD1	NA	TRBJ2-5	CASSLRGTGFEETQYF	TGTGCCAGCAGCTTACGCGGGACAGGGTTTGAAGAGACCCAGTACTTC
TRBV5-1	16	TRBD1	NA	TRBJ1-5	CASSLGTGGAGQPQHF	TGCGCCAGCAGCTTAGGAACAGGGGGCGCGGGTCAGCCCCAGCATTTT
TRBV9	15	NA	few	TRBJ2-2	CASSVEGTFAGELFF	TGTGCCAGCAGCGTAGAAGGGACCTTTGCAGGGGAGCTGTTTTTT
TRBV15	16	NA	NA	TRBJ2-7	CATSRPLVAGNYEQYF	TGTGCCACCAGCAGACCCCTGGTGGCAGGGAACTACGAGCAGTACTTC
TRBV18	14	NA	NA	TRBJ1-1	CASSNQGKGTEAFF	TGTGCCAGCTCCAATCAGGGGAAGGGCACTGAAGCTTTCTTT
TRBV30	14	NA	NA	TRBJ2-1	CAWSPDSTYNEQFF	TGTGCCTGGAGTCCGGACTCGACCTACAATGAGCAGTTCTTC
TRBV5-1	17	NA	once	TRBJ2-7	CASSSPRIGANSYEQYF	TGCGCCAGCAGCTCCCCAAGGATCGGGGCCAACTCCTACGAGCAGTACTTC
TRBV7-9	15	TRBD1	NA	TRBJ2-1	CASNWGQPVDNEQFF	TGTGCCAGCAACTGGGGACAGCCAGTTGACAATGAGCAGTTCTTC
TRBV19	15	TRBD2	NA	TRBJ2-1	CASSIPAGGGLEQFF	TGTGCCAGTAGTATTCCCGCGGGAGGTGGGCTTGAGCAGTTCTTC
TRBV11-2	16	TRBD2	NA	TRBJ2-7	CASSFSGTTLSYEQYF	TGTGCCAGCAGCTTCTCCGGGACTACCCTCTCCTACGAGCAGTACTTC
TRBV19	17	TRBD2	NA	TRBJ2-5	CASSSLFLAGGQETQYF	TGTGCCAGTAGTTCCCTTTTCCTAGCGGGGGGGCAAGAGACCCAGTACTTC
TRBV28	16	TRBD2	NA	TRBJ2-5	CASRTTGGRGGMTQYF	TGTGCCAGCAGGACTACTGGCGGGAGAGGTGGTATGACCCAGTACTTC
TRBV7-3	13	NA	few	TRBJ1-1	CASSLSPDRRAFF	TGTGCCAGCAGCTTATCCCCTGACAGACGGGCTTTCTTT
TRBV5-1	15	TRBD2	NA	TRBJ2-5	CASSYGTSGQETQYF	TGCGCCAGCAGCTACGGGACTAGCGGACAAGAGACCCAGTACTTC
TRBV6-6	16	NA	NA	TRBJ2-1	CASSYPTGSPANEQFF	TGTGCCAGCAGTTACCCGACCGGGAGCCCCGCCAATGAGCAGTTCTTC
TRBV6-5	13	NA	NA	TRBJ1-5	CASSYSPWQPQHF	TGTGCCAGCAGTTACTCGCCGTGGCAGCCCCAGCATTTT
TRBV7-2	16	NA	NA	TRBJ2-3	CASSLVGTHDTDTQYF	TGTGCCAGCAGCTTAGTCGGCACTCACGACACAGATACGCAGTATTTT
TRBV18	17	TRBD1	NA	TRBJ1-1	CASSPDRGRPMNTEAFF	TGTGCCAGCTCACCAGACAGGGGCCGGCCCATGAACACTGAAGCTTTCTTT
TRBV7-6	14	TRBD2	NA	TRBJ2-7	CASSRGLAAYEQYF	TGTGCCAGCAGTCGTGGACTAGCGGCTTACGAGCAGTACTTC
TRBV28	15	TRBD1	NA	TRBJ2-7	CASSPGGAAPYEQYF	TGTGCCAGCAGTCCAGGGGGCGCAGCGCCCTACGAGCAGTACTTC
TRBV5-1	12	NA	NA	TRBJ2-5	CASSLGQETQYF	TGCGCCAGCAGCCTCGGGCAGGAGACCCAGTACTTC
TRBV7-8	17	NA	NA	TRBJ1-5	CASSLATGRYSNQPQHF	TGTGCCAGCAGCTTAGCCACAGGGAGATATAGCAATCAGCCCCAGCATTTT
TRBV7-2	15	NA	NA	TRBJ1-2	CASSAGLEANYGYTF	TGTGCCAGCAGCGCGGGATTAGAAGCTAACTATGGCTACACCTTC
TRBV13	13	NA	NA	TRBJ2-7	CASSSLGEDEQYF	TGTGCCAGCAGCTCCCTCGGGGAGGACGAGCAGTACTTC
TRBV2	15	TRBD1	NA	TRBJ1-1	CASSWGQGLTSEAFF	TGTGCCTCCTCCTGGGGACAGGGTCTTACTTCTGAAGCTTTCTTT
TRBV11-2	16	TRBD2	NA	TRBJ2-3	CASSFRTSGVLDTQYF	TGTGCCAGCAGCTTCCGGACTAGCGGGGTTTTAGATACGCAGTATTTT
TRBV5-8	17	NA	NA	TRBJ1-1	CASSNFRGSGRYTEAFF	TGTGCCAGCAGCAACTTCCGTGGCAGCGGTAGGTACACTGAAGCTTTCTTT
TRBV29-1	12	NA	NA	TRBJ1-1	CKVLRGAAEAFF	TGTAAGGTTCTGAGGGGGGCCGCTGAAGCTTTCTTT
TRBV5-4	13	NA	NA	TRBJ1-1	CASSSGQITEAFF	TGTGCCAGCAGCTCGGGGCAAATCACTGAAGCTTTCTTT
TRBV6-1	14	TRBD2	NA	TRBJ2-5	CASSEPGGWETQYF	TGTGCCAGCAGTGAACCGGGGGGTTGGGAGACCCAGTACTTC
TRBV29-1	14	NA	NA	TRBJ2-1	CSVILAPSYNEQFF	TGCAGCGTCATTCTAGCCCCCAGCTACAATGAGCAGTTCTTC
TRBV28	16	NA	NA	TRBJ1-1	CASSSRTRLVRTEAFF	TGTGCCAGCAGCTCTAGGACACGGCTGGTGAGGACTGAAGCTTTCTTT
TRBV18	14	NA	NA	TRBJ2-2	CASSPRDVNGELFF	TGTGCCAGCTCACCGAGGGACGTTAACGGGGAGCTGTTTTTT
TRBV30	11	NA	few	TRBJ1-2	CAWSVWYGYTF	TGTGCCTGGAGTGTATGGTATGGCTACACCTTC
TRBV30	12	NA	NA	TRBJ1-1	CAWTVGDLEAFF	TGTGCCTGGACCGTCGGGGACCTTGAAGCTTTCTTT
TRBV28	13	NA	NA	TRBJ2-2	CASPGPNTGELFF	TGTGCCAGCCCGGGACCTAACACCGGGGAGCTGTTTTTT
TRBV9	16	NA	NA	TRBJ2-3	CASNPRTTSSTDTQYF	TGTGCCAGCAACCCCCGGACCACCTCTAGCACAGATACGCAGTATTTT
TRBV10-3	15	NA	NA	TRBJ1-1	CAISVLRDPGTEAFF	TGTGCCATCAGTGTGCTCCGGGACCCCGGCACTGAAGCTTTCTTT
TRBV28	13	NA	NA	TRBJ1-4	CASKLQGDEKLFF	TGTGCCAGCAAATTACAGGGTGATGAAAAACTGTTTTTT
TRBV6-1	14	NA	NA	TRBJ2-7	CASSEQIGTYEQYF	TGTGCCAGCAGTGAACAGATTGGGACCTACGAGCAGTACTTC
TRBV6-1	18	TRBD1	NA	TRBJ1-5	CASSDYLRGQYSNQPQHF	TGTGCCAGCAGTGACTATTTAAGGGGACAGTATAGCAATCAGCCCCAGCATTTT
TRBV29-1	13	NA	NA	TRBJ2-7	CSVEGRGLYEQYF	TGCAGCGTTGAGGGCCGGGGGCTCTACGAGCAGTACTTC
TRBV5-1	15	NA	NA	TRBJ2-7	CASSLGTGLFYEQYF	TGCGCCAGCAGCTTGGGTACAGGTCTCTTCTACGAGCAGTACTTC
TRBV27	13	NA	NA	TRBJ1-1	CASSLRGLPEAFF	TGTGCCAGCAGTTTGAGGGGTTTACCCGAAGCTTTCTTT
TRBV28	12	NA	NA	TRBJ1-5	CASSITGQPQHF	TGTGCCAGCAGTATCACGGGGCAGCCCCAGCATTTT
TRBV7-8	16	NA	NA	TRBJ1-4	CASSLGVGQTNEKLFF	TGTGCCAGCAGCTTAGGTGTGGGGCAAACTAATGAAAAACTGTTTTTT
TRBV5-1	14	NA	NA	TRBJ2-3	CASSFRGTSDTQYF	TGCGCCAGCAGCTTTCGCGGGACTTCAGATACGCAGTATTTT
TRBV11-2	15	NA	NA	TRBJ2-3	CASSSPWGVTDTQYF	TGTGCCAGCAGCTCGCCTTGGGGAGTCACAGATACGCAGTATTTT
TRBV18	14	NA	NA	TRBJ2-3	CASSPRTRTDTQYF	TGTGCCAGCTCACCACGGACACGCACAGATACGCAGTATTTT
TRBV14	15	NA	NA	TRBJ2-1	CASSHDPPDYNEQFF	TGTGCCAGCAGCCACGACCCGCCTGACTACAATGAGCAGTTCTTC
TRBV30	15	TRBD2	NA	TRBJ2-2	CACPPGLAGTGELFF	TGTGCCTGTCCTCCGGGACTAGCCGGCACCGGGGAGCTGTTTTTT
TRBV5-4	15	NA	NA	TRBJ1-4	CASRRMDGGNEKLFF	TGTGCCAGCAGGCGAATGGACGGGGGGAATGAAAAACTGTTTTTT
TRBV28	15	NA	NA	TRBJ1-3	CASRTPDGVGNTIYF	TGTGCCAGCAGGACCCCAGACGGGGTTGGAAACACCATATATTTT